This T cell receptor (beta chain) was found in a study of T cells expressing NK-cell markers. Study at large: Sorted T-cell subsets CD3+CD56+NKG2C+, CD3+CD56+NKG2C- and CD3+CD56-NKG2C+ were TCR beta-sequenced. Study-wide results and limits: The study found these clonotypes also leading the CD3+CD56-NKG2C+ fraction in a handful of donors. In a group of several donors, dominant NKG2C+ clonotypes represented roughly 1.0-7.0% of CD8+ T cells.

Making the TCR beta cDNA relied on 5'RACE template switching with UMIs. Reprocessing the 5' RACE reads, TCRdb reports a single entry for every CDR3 protein and omits DNA. In all, the sample yields some 390,000 distinct CDR3 sequences. The CDR3 is 16 residues long. Germline lookup yields CDR1 SGHRS and CDR2 YFSETQ. As regards this clonotype: What it recognizes is unknown.

This sequence originates from a woman in her forties or fifties in good health. The material sequenced was blood T cells: a sorted CD56 or NKG2C T cell subset, CD4+ or CD8+ T cells, or bulk PBMC T cells (not recorded which). The chain has TRBV5-1 and TRBJ2-5. CDR3 protein: CASSLAPSLYQETQYF.